Listed here are 11 T cell receptor beta chains from one sample, sequenced in a study of T cells expressing NK-cell markers. TCRdb reprocessed the 5' RACE reads and stores each CDR3 protein as one record, lacking DNA. The sample holds about 150,000 distinct CDR3 sequences. The specimen was blood T cells: a sorted CD56 or NKG2C T cell subset, CD4+ or CD8+ T cells, or bulk PBMC T cells (not recorded which). Receptors originate from a young man in good health.

The chain joins TRBV29-1 to TRBJ2-6; TCRdb reports TRBD1, a call that lacks DNA to check it against. The germline gives CDR1 SQVTM, CDR2 ANQGSEA. The CDR3 length is 14 residues. This CDR3 is CSVGDSPGANVLTF.

V gene TRBV6-1 combines with J gene TRBJ1-1; the D call of TRBD1 rests on TCRdb alone, since no DNA is present to check it. The CDR3 totals 14 residues. Germline lookup yields CDR1 MNHNS and CDR2 SASEGT. This chain's CDR3 is CASSENRIWTEAFF.

V usage is TRBV24-1 and J usage is TRBJ2-1; no DNA is available, so the TRBD2 call from TCRdb remains unchecked. The CDR3 covers 14 residues. From germline, CDR1 is KGHDR and CDR2 SFDVKD. The CDR3 loop reads CATSLAGGSNEQFF.

The rearrangement joins TRBV27 to TRBJ2-3; TCRdb designates TRBD2, a call that cannot be tested without DNA. In germline, CDR1 is MNHEY, CDR2 SMNVEV (reference sequence). The CDR3 has 16 amino acids. The CDR3 region is CASNDPRTSPTDTQYF.

The chain is built from TRBV6-5 and TRBJ2-5. The CDR3 is made up of 15 amino acids. The germline V gene encodes CDR1 MNHEY and CDR2 SVGAGI. This CDR3 is CASSYVLSPQETQYF.

The chain links TRBV6-2 or TRBV6-3 to TRBJ1-6; the TRBD1 assignment by TCRdb is unverifiable without DNA. Germline CDR1 is MNHEY and CDR2 is SVGEGT. The CDR3 is 20 amino acids. The CDR3 is CASSYSIGGTGGAGNSPLHF.

This rearrangement joins TRBV14 to TRBJ2-6; TCRdb's D call, TRBD1, is unchecked because there is no DNA. The CDR3 is 15 residues long. Germline V gene data show CDR1 as SGHDN and CDR2 as FVKESK. The CDR3 loop reads CASSGDRVGANVLTF.

This chain connects TRBV7-2 to TRBJ2-1; TCRdb returns TRBD2, unconfirmable since there is no DNA. This CDR3 comprises 15 residues. Per germline, CDR1 SGHTA and CDR2 FQGNSA. The CDR3 here is CASSLGLAGEDEQFF.

The rearrangement joins TRBV5-5 to TRBJ2-1; TCRdb designates TRBD1, a call that cannot be tested without DNA. In germline, CDR1 is SGHKS, CDR2 YYEKEE (reference sequence). The CDR3 loop spans 16 amino acids. The chain's CDR3 is CASSPDRPFPYNEQFF.

The chain combines TRBV25-1 with TRBJ1-2; the TCRdb call, TRBD1, lacks DNA for checking. Germline V gene data show CDR1 as MGHDK and CDR2 as SYGVNS. CDR3 length: 14 residues. CDR3 amino acids: CASSDWDGEYGYTF.

The chain links TRBV6-5 to TRBJ2-7. Per the germline V gene, CDR1 is MNHEY and CDR2 is SVGAGI. The CDR3 has 15 residues. The CDR3: CASSLLLQYAYEQYF.